The subject of this entry is one T cell receptor beta chain. No antigen is known for it. With V trimmed by 0 bases and J by 6 bases, 6 bases remained unmatched. The CDR3 runs to 16 residues. Germline CDR1 and CDR2: LGHNA and YNFKEQ. Profiled with immunoSEQ multiplex PCR; TCRdb holds only in-frame clones, not every one. Here the sample spans tens of thousands of clones, over 75% being singletons. At baseline, cycle 4 day 1, and cycle 7 day 1, blood was sampled. This specimen belongs to a study of OX40 agonist ivuxolimab in advanced cancers. The study's findings and limits: Mean expanded clone counts were higher in CD8+ than CD4+ T cells.

This clonotype originated in an adult with an advanced solid tumor such as melanoma, head and neck, liver or kidney cancer. The sequences come from CD4+ or CD8+ T cells sorted from blood, collected in a trial of the OX40 agonist ivuxolimab. This chain connects TRBV4-2 to TRBJ2-2, with 8 bases that match TRBD2. CDR3 nucleotide sequence: TGTGCCAGCAGCCAAGAGACCGGGGGGGTACCCGGGGAGCTGTTTTTT. Translation gives CASSQETGGVPGELFF.